Here is one T cell receptor (beta chain) with its context. Antigen: not known. This entry belongs to a study of identical twins. With template switching, a universal primer site was added, and the cDNA carried unique molecular identifiers. From the 5' RACE reads, TCRdb called clonotypes with MiXCR, one entry per CDR3 protein. This repertoire shows under 250,000 distinct CDR3 sequences, 6% to 8.5% found once; its top ten account for under 6%. Study-level results: Clonotypes of the beta chain that were abundant in cord blood carried fewer insertions (memory repertoires showed none). In drawing conclusions, the study used cross-sectional statistical analysis and did not follow the same donors.

The CDR3 spans 15 residues. V dropped 1 base and J dropped 9 bases, with 16 bases sitting between them. Germline CDR1 is SGHRS and CDR2 is YFSETQ. These data are also associated with another study on yellow fever vaccine responses in identical twins. As reported in that work: Reportedly, the T cell response mounted by twins to vaccine seemed partly convergent, partly personalized.

The sample comprised CD8+ T cells sorted from blood. This sequence was found in a woman aged 18-29 years in good health. The V gene is TRBV5-1, the J gene TRBJ2-2, with a possible D match to TRBD2 (6 bases). The chain's CDR3 is CASSLWEARTWELFF. In DNA, the CDR3 is TGCGCCAGCAGCTTGTGGGAGGCGCGGACCTGGGAGCTGTTTTTT.